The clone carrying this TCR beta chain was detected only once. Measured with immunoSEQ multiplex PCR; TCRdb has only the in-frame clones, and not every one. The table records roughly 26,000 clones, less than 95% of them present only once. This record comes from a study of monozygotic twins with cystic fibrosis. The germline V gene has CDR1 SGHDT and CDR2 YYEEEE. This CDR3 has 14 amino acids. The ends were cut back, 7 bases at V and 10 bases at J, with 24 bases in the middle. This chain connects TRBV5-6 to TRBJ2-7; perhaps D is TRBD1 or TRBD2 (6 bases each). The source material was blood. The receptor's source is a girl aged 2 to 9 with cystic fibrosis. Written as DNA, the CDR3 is TGTGCCAGCGGCGCGAGGGGGGCGATCAACACACAGTACTTC. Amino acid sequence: CASGARGAINTQYF.